A selection of T cell receptor beta chains follows, all from one sample in a study of T cells expressing NK-cell markers. No DNA is given; TCRdb re-called the 5' RACE reads and lists each CDR3 protein once. The sample includes about 150,000 distinct CDR3 sequences. Source material: blood T cells: a sorted CD56 or NKG2C T cell subset, CD4+ or CD8+ T cells, or bulk PBMC T cells (not recorded which). Receptors were obtained from a woman aged 45 to 65 in good health. The CDR3 runs from the conserved cysteine through the conserved F or W.

j_gene | v_gene | CDR3aa
TRBJ2-1 | TRBV5-1 | CASSPIKENEQFF
TRBJ2-1 | TRBV6-1 | CASNPTTWPTTRNEQFF
TRBJ2-5 | TRBV7-8 | CASTRDEGLQETQYF
TRBJ2-7 | TRBV5-5 | CASSPTEIYEQYF
TRBJ2-7 | TRBV27 | CASSLTYGYEQYF
TRBJ2-7 | TRBV27 | CASSSAGQGAYEQYF
TRBJ2-1 | TRBV6-7 | CASSKRVYNEQFF
TRBJ2-1 | TRBV7-6 | CASSLSRDRGDNEQFF
TRBJ2-3 | TRBV5-1 | CASSLASLGADTQYF
TRBJ1-2 | TRBV29-1 | CSVGDGFNYGYTF
TRBJ2-1 | TRBV29-1 | CSVAPLGAYNEQFF
TRBJ2-2 | TRBV24-1 | CATSDTGSGELFF
TRBJ2-3 | TRBV4-2 | CASRMGGTSSTDTQYF
TRBJ1-1 | TRBV15 | CATSRDRGNTEAFF
TRBJ2-1 | TRBV12-3/TRBV12-4 | CASLGGTSGNEQFF
TRBJ2-1 | TRBV5-1 | CASSLPLADVNNEQFF
TRBJ2-5 | TRBV12-3/TRBV12-4 | CASSLNRGETQYF
TRBJ2-1 | TRBV3-1 | CASSQGLAGGNEQFF
TRBJ2-1 | TRBV7-9 | CASSSPARAGREEQFF
TRBJ1-1 | TRBV11-2 | CASRPEASYGDTEAFF
TRBJ1-1 | TRBV12-3/TRBV12-4 | CASSLTDMNTEAFF
TRBJ2-1 | TRBV13 | CASRARASYNEQFF
TRBJ1-4 | TRBV6-5 | CASMSGTDSLLFF
TRBJ1-1 | TRBV5-1 | CASSWPGQGYTEAFF
TRBJ2-7 | TRBV30 | CAWSVDSTYEQYF
TRBJ2-5 | TRBV3-1 | CASSQVLRAETQYF
TRBJ2-3 | TRBV5-1 | CASSLVQTKSTDTQYF
TRBJ2-1 | TRBV20-1 | CSASRSGRANEQFF
TRBJ2-1 | TRBV6-4 | CASSDHKSSYNEQFF
TRBJ2-1 | TRBV5-1 | CASSWGDNEQFF
TRBJ2-7 | TRBV7-9 | CASSPSPGLAGGGFYEQYF
TRBJ2-3 | TRBV4-1 | CASSPRGQERGDTQYF
TRBJ2-2 | TRBV24-1 | CATSDVTENTGELFF
TRBJ1-2 | TRBV21-1 | CASSEIRQHNYGYTF
TRBJ2-4 | TRBV4-1 | CASSQDFTGRNLQYF
TRBJ1-4 | TRBV5-1 | CASSLRTAEKLFF
TRBJ2-1 | TRBV27 | CASIHRGQTYNEQFF
TRBJ2-3 | TRBV5-6 | CASSIGLAGVTDTQYF
TRBJ2-2 | TRBV6-2/TRBV6-3 | CASCLGTSGRGDTGELFF
TRBJ2-3 | TRBV2 | CASSEVATTDTQYF
TRBJ2-1 | TRBV7-9 | CASSFKRELHNEQFF
TRBJ2-1 | TRBV15 | CATSHSVVEQFF
TRBJ1-1 | TRBV2 | CASSDGLMNTEAFF
TRBJ2-7 | TRBV18 | CASSPDWPIYEQYF
TRBJ2-5 | TRBV12-3/TRBV12-4 | CASSELAKETQYF
TRBJ2-7 | TRBV29-1 | CSVRQGGSYEQYF